These T cell receptor beta chains were read from a single sample in a study of cytomegalovirus exposure and HLA in healthy donors. TCRdb keeps only in-frame clones here, not all; method: immunoSEQ multiplex PCR. This sample has some 120,000 clones, with roughly three quarters found just once. Sequencing used PBMCs. The source is a woman aged 18-30 years in good health and CMV-seronegative. Each CDR3 is given with its conserved first and last residue. The order of the fields is J gene, clone size, D gene, V gene, CDR3 protein, CDR3 DNA. D genes are given only for firm matches. The size of a clone is reported for some rows only, either as once, few or many, or as a class for expanded clones.

J: TRBJ2-1
size: few
D: .
V: TRBV2
CDR3: CASSEPDRLNEQFF
DNA: TGTGCCAGCAGCGAACCCGACAGGCTGAATGAGCAGTTCTTC

J: TRBJ1-4
size: .
D: .
V: TRBV5-6
CDR3: CASSLTLKGHGRVFF
DNA: TGTGCCAGCAGCTTGACCCTCAAGGGGCACGGAAGAGTGTTTTTT

J: TRBJ1-5
size: .
D: .
V: TRBV6-5
CDR3: CASSSHPGGNQPQHF
DNA: TGTGCCAGCAGTTCCCACCCGGGGGGCAATCAGCCCCAGCATTTT

J: TRBJ1-2
size: .
D: .
V: TRBV15
CDR3: CATSRVRADAYGYTF
DNA: TGTGCCACCAGCAGAGTGCGAGCGGATGCCTATGGCTACACCTTC

J: TRBJ2-2
size: .
D: .
V: TRBV19
CDR3: CASNTGGELFF
DNA: TGTGCCAGCAATACCGGCGGGGAGCTGTTTTTT

J: TRBJ1-6
size: .
D: TRBD1
V: TRBV6-1
CDR3: CASSGDRGLYNSPLHF
DNA: TGTGCCAGCAGTGGGGACAGGGGGCTGTATAATTCACCCCTCCACTTT

J: TRBJ1-1
size: .
D: .
V: TRBV5-1
CDR3: CASSRGDTEAFF
DNA: TGCGCCAGCAGCCGCGGGGACACTGAAGCTTTCTTT

J: TRBJ2-2
size: .
D: TRBD1
V: TRBV5-4
CDR3: CASSSYDRAGTGELFF
DNA: TGTGCCAGCAGCTCGTATGACAGGGCCGGCACCGGGGAGCTGTTTTTT

J: TRBJ1-5
size: few
D: TRBD1
V: TRBV6-6
CDR3: CASTGGGNQPQHF
DNA: TGTGCCAGTACAGGGGGCGGCAATCAGCCCCAGCATTTT

J: TRBJ2-7
size: once
D: .
V: TRBV5-6
CDR3: CASSSRQLGEQYF
DNA: TGTGCCAGCAGCTCGAGACAGCTGGGCGAGCAGTACTTC

J: TRBJ2-6
size: .
D: TRBD2
V: TRBV5-4
CDR3: CASSGGVLSTGANVLTF
DNA: TGTGCCAGCAGCGGGGGGGTTTTAAGCACTGGGGCCAACGTCCTGACTTTC

J: TRBJ1-6
size: few
D: .
V: TRBV7-2
CDR3: CASSFSSYNSPLHF
DNA: TGTGCCAGCAGCTTTAGCTCCTATAATTCACCCCTCCACTTT

J: TRBJ1-2
size: once
D: .
V: TRBV5-4
CDR3: CASNARNLRGGPGYGYTF
DNA: TGTGCCAGCAACGCCCGAAATTTACGGGGGGGCCCCGGCTATGGCTACACCTTC

J: TRBJ2-7
size: once
D: .
V: TRBV28
CDR3: CASSSTSGFEQYF
DNA: TGTGCCAGCAGTTCCACCTCAGGGTTCGAGCAGTACTTC

J: TRBJ1-2
size: few
D: .
V: TRBV19
CDR3: CASSASGPGANYGYTF
DNA: TGTGCCAGTAGTGCAAGTGGTCCAGGGGCTAACTATGGCTACACCTTC

J: TRBJ1-2
size: .
D: .
V: TRBV4-1
CDR3: CASSQDRSGGLYLYGYTF
DNA: TGCGCCAGCAGCCAAGATCGGAGCGGAGGATTATACCTTTATGGCTACACCTTC

J: TRBJ2-7
size: .
D: .
V: TRBV5-1
CDR3: CASSPGGGYEQYF
DNA: TGCGCCAGCAGCCCCGGCGGTGGCTACGAGCAGTACTTC

J: TRBJ1-2
size: .
D: .
V: TRBV5-1
CDR3: CASSLEGVGYGYTF
DNA: TGCGCCAGCAGCTTGGAGGGAGTAGGGTATGGCTACACCTTC

J: TRBJ2-7
size: once
D: .
V: TRBV13
CDR3: CASSPENSLYEQYF
DNA: TGTGCCAGCAGCCCCGAGAACTCCCTCTACGAGCAGTACTTC

J: TRBJ2-2
size: few
D: .
V: TRBV15
CDR3: CATSEPRRGTGELFF
DNA: TGTGCCACCAGCGAGCCCCGCAGGGGCACCGGGGAGCTGTTTTTT

J: TRBJ2-4
size: few
D: .
V: TRBV28
CDR3: CASSSTRQEGAKNIQYF
DNA: TGTGCCAGCAGTTCCACCCGACAGGAAGGAGCCAAAAACATTCAGTACTTC

J: TRBJ1-1
size: .
D: .
V: TRBV14
CDR3: CASSQVRSEAFF
DNA: TGTGCCAGCAGCCAAGTGCGGTCCGAAGCTTTCTTT

J: TRBJ2-5
size: once
D: .
V: TRBV11-2
CDR3: CASSSYQETQYF
DNA: TGTGCCAGCAGCTCGTACCAAGAGACCCAGTACTTC

J: TRBJ1-2
size: .
D: .
V: TRBV11-2
CDR3: CASSLGGRPGDGYTF
DNA: TGTGCCAGCAGCTTAGGGGGCAGGCCCGGTGATGGCTACACCTTC

J: TRBJ1-5
size: once
D: TRBD1
V: TRBV5-8
CDR3: CASSKFRGGGLNQPQHF
DNA: TGTGCCAGCAGCAAATTCCGAGGGGGCGGACTCAATCAGCCCCAGCATTTT

J: TRBJ1-2
size: .
D: TRBD1
V: TRBV5-1
CDR3: CASGRDRVGYTF
DNA: TGCGCCAGCGGCCGGGACAGGGTTGGCTACACCTTC

J: TRBJ2-2
size: few
D: TRBD2
V: TRBV5-1
CDR3: CASSLPTGTSEFPGELFF
DNA: TGCGCCAGCAGCTTGCCGACCGGGACTAGCGAGTTCCCCGGGGAGCTGTTTTTT

J: TRBJ1-2
size: .
D: TRBD1
V: TRBV5-4
CDR3: CASSLAGGDGYTF
DNA: TGTGCCAGCAGCTTAGCAGGGGGCGATGGCTACACCTTC

J: TRBJ1-1
size: .
D: .
V: TRBV9
CDR3: CASSDGALNTEAFF
DNA: TGTGCCAGCAGCGATGGGGCGCTGAACACTGAAGCTTTCTTT

J: TRBJ1-1
size: .
D: .
V: TRBV7-8
CDR3: CASSPGGGILKNTEAFF
DNA: TGTGCCAGCAGCCCCGGGGGGGGGATACTAAAGAACACTGAAGCTTTCTTT

J: TRBJ1-4
size: few
D: .
V: TRBV14
CDR3: CASSQGYRHVGSNEKLFF
DNA: TGTGCCAGCAGCCAAGGTTACAGACACGTTGGGTCTAATGAAAAACTGTTTTTT

J: TRBJ1-2
size: .
D: TRBD1
V: TRBV5-6
CDR3: CASSSRTGGNYGYTF
DNA: TGTGCCAGCAGCTCCCGGACAGGGGGCAACTATGGCTACACCTTC

J: TRBJ2-7
size: .
D: .
V: TRBV28
CDR3: CASLKPSMNEQYF
DNA: TGTGCCAGCCTTAAGCCCTCCATGAACGAGCAGTACTTC